This TCR beta chain was sequenced for a study of cytomegalovirus exposure and HLA in healthy donors (dated by TCRdb to about 2017). With respect to the entire study: According to an earlier analysis of 550 to 700 of the donors, about 179 million T cells yielded some 120 million unique TCR beta sequences and around 280 Gb of sequence data. An early release that covered fewer than 800 HLA-typed donors contained approximately 300 gigabases of sequencing data and tens of millions of unique TCR sequences. Of the 398 genotyped donors, 70% to 90% were placed in the genetic ancestry cluster associated with self-reported Caucasian donors. The aim of the study was to test whether cataloging public T cell receptors could identify signatures of past pathogen exposure. The T cell repertoires of several hundred subjects were profiled by immunosequencing and related to cytomegalovirus serostatus. In addition to the first cohort of 666 subjects, a separate validation cohort of 130 or so different subjects was used. High-throughput TCR immunosequencing, statistical association of individual TCRs with disease status, and machine learning were combined to predict cytomegalovirus infection status. In a later analysis, previously published TCR beta repertoires from 550 to 750 donors were re-analyzed and high-resolution HLA genotyping was added so that TCR occurrence patterns could be studied. In the later analysis, no new phenotypic data were used to find candidate immune exposures; instead, reliance was placed on TCR beta sequences and their occurrence across donors. To decide whether each TCR beta V gene segment behaved as functional or pseudogenic, an earlier analysis of fewer than 750 of the donors relied on high-throughput TCR beta sequencing. Donor age, sex, ethnicity and CMV serostatus were compiled alongside the repertoire data. A later genetic analysis used genome-wide SNP genotypes for about three fifths of the 666 donors, treating that subset as a discovery cohort. Every repertoire in the discovery cohort had been generated on one and the same sequencing platform. Both class I and class II loci were covered by HLA typing, at four-digit resolution. The number of typed donors differed by locus: roughly 620-630 for A, B, C, DRB1 and DQB1; some 540 for DQA1; approximately 600 for DPA1; and some 450 for DPB1. Several DR-DQ haplotypes were treated as single units for association and clustering because of strong linkage in the cohort. On average, approximately 250,000 unique TCR beta nucleotide sequences were sequenced per donor among some 420 genotyped donors of the cohort, with roughly 18% of those sequences being non-productive.

Study-level results and caveats: In vitro tests confirmed that a few of the cytomegalovirus-associated TCR beta chains recognize cytomegalovirus antigens. Some IMGT-functional V segments, including TRBV6-2 and TRBV6-3, could not be distinguished by the 87-base-pair reads and were therefore excluded. A further reported finding was that TCR beta sequences accurately predicted the HLA-A and HLA-B alleles for most subjects in the first cohort. Most TCR sequences were seen in very few donors, while some public TCRs were found in many individuals. In a later analysis, TCR association rates were found to vary across HLA loci, with the most associated TCRs seen for DRB1 alleles and the fewest for HLA-C alleles. Because counts were too low, roughly 16 rarely observed V segments, including chromosome 9 orphons, were excluded from the earlier analysis of about 500 of the donors. A cluster of highly shared sequence variants was judged likely to represent a technical artifact of the sequencing pipeline. Correlated functional status among segregating V segments might reflect linkage disequilibrium, but an unknown experimental factor could not be ruled out. When HLA alleles, especially DR and DQ, strongly co-occurred, TCR associations were difficult to assign to individual alleles. Compared with the roughly 670-donor mean, donors in an Asian-associated ancestry cluster had fewer N-insertions in productive TCRs, according to a later genetic analysis. A total of fewer than 200 TCR beta chains were listed by the study as associated with cytomegalovirus. The authors suggested that the approach could potentially be generalized to other disease states and immunological phenotypes. A later analysis reported that several top co-occurrence clusters appeared linked to parvovirus B19, influenza, CMV and Epstein-Barr virus. Immune exposure information for the cohort was limited to CMV serostatus. The classifier was reported to diagnose cytomegalovirus status with high specificity and sensitivity in both the original and validation cohorts. Only TCR beta chains were sequenced in this cohort, and the absence of alpha or paired-chain data limited detectable features. Because HLA typing was missing for some donors at each locus, association tests included only the typed subset. A later genetic analysis associated a missense DCLRE1C variant with V-gene and J-gene trimming of TCR beta chains, and an independent cohort replicated the association. Roughly uniform sequencing depth across donors was assumed in presence/absence analyses, although this assumption may not hold. In an earlier analysis of over 550 of the donors, most TCR beta V segments were observed in productive rearrangements about 87% or about 30% of the time, broadly matching IMGT annotations. At a false discovery rate of 0.05, a later analysis linked 16,951 TCR beta sequences to specific HLA alleles. In a later analysis, most CMV-associated TCR beta chains were found to appear HLA-restricted, with HLA associations seemingly driven largely by CMV exposure. Compared with equally common non-associated chains, HLA-associated TCR beta chains in a later analysis were more clonally expanded and had lower generation probabilities.

Libraries were prepared through the immunoSEQ multiplex PCR assay. The multiplex PCR relied on a mix of 60 forward primers for TCR Vbeta segments and 13 reverse primers for TCR Jbeta segments. Amplification of the CDR3 region of rearranged TCR beta genes was performed with a multiplex PCR assay on genomic DNA. On the Illumina HiSeq System, the amplified TCR beta libraries were sequenced as 87-base-pair reads. From the authors' description of their analysis: Across the 670 or so repertoires, a later analysis counted tens of millions of unique TCR beta chains, some 11 million of which were shared by at least two donors. To remove PCR and sequencing errors, raw reads were error-corrected and collapsed into unique sequences using a nearest-neighbor algorithm that merged closely related sequences. CDR3 sequences were aligned to IMGT reference sequences to assign V, D and J gene segments. For a sequence to be retained, a match of at least six nucleotides to both a V gene segment and a J gene segment was required. A rearrangement was called productive if the CDR3 had no stop codons and remained in frame with V and J, and every other rearrangement was called non-productive. CDR3 was defined according to IMGT convention as the region running from the second conserved V-encoded cysteine to the conserved J-encoded phenylalanine. In an earlier analysis of more than 550 of the donors, sequences lacking an unambiguous match to a single V gene segment were excluded. An earlier analysis of fewer than 750 of the donors called V segments functional above 56.7% productive rearrangements and segregating when the between-donor standard deviation exceeded 5%. A statistical classification framework was developed to diagnose cytomegalovirus status using the catalog of TCR beta chain sequences. A later analysis assigned V and J genes by comparing TCR nucleotide sequences with IMGT/GENE-DB human TR gene sequences. A later analysis assigned CDR3 sequences and most-parsimonious VDJ recombination scenarios with the TCRdist pipeline. In a later analysis, every TCR beta chain was defined by the combination of its CDR3 amino acid sequence and its V-gene family, and reads without a unique V-gene family were dropped. In a later analysis, 500 to 650 highly shared, low-generation-probability nucleotide sequences were removed to address suspected cross-contamination and a sequencing artifact. In a later analysis, a clonal expansion index for each public chain was calculated from normalized within-repertoire ranks of inferred template counts. In a later analysis, generation probabilities were computed with a VDJ recombination model fitted to out-of-frame rearrangements, and the resulting probabilities were checked against IGoR. A later analysis scored TCR-TCR, TCR-HLA and TCR-CMV co-occurrence with hypergeometric tests, applying a repertoire-size bias correction to TCR pairs. In a later analysis, false discovery rates were estimated by permuting HLA or CMV assignments 20 times. A later analysis grouped co-occurring TCRs with DBSCAN, adding TCRdist sequence similarity when clustering within HLA-allele-positive subsets. Co-occurrence clustering excluded repertoires with fewer than 30,000 or more than 120,000 public chains, plus five with anomalous nucleotide sharing. Imported from immuneACCESS, the table was reduced by TCRdb to in-frame sequences with V and J called. These copies leave out some clones; in studies compared against another copy, an unresolved V gene accounts for under half, and the cause of the remainder is not known. The DNA was the basis for D and trimming; V, J and clone size are from that table. The sample table contains about 280,000 clones; only one count was recorded for 85% to 90% of them. Approximately 2.4% of the sample belongs to the ten largest clones.

The cysteine opens and the phenylalanine closes a CDR3 of 13 amino acids. Kept here is only the CDR3 DNA, which spans 39 bases and is read in frame from base 1. V is pruned by 10 bases and J by 5 bases, leaving 10 bases of the junction without a gene match. Sequences SNHLY (CDR1) and FYNNEI (CDR2) are obtained from the germline V gene. A word on this clone: The antigen this receptor binds is unknown. Base qualities are missing; no much larger clone stands one base away.

The cohort consisted of 670 or so healthy bone marrow donors. All cohort members were sampled while nominally healthy, although unrecorded immune exposures were likely present. The donor tested CMV seronegative and was one of the 352 seronegative cohort members. A peripheral blood sample was provided by each donor, and peripheral blood mononuclear cells were used for TCR beta sequencing. Genomic DNA was extracted from the blood cell samples with the Qiagen DNeasy Blood Extraction Kit. The specimen was PBMCs. This receptor was identified in a woman aged 18-35 years in good health and CMV-seronegative. The receptor chain draws on TRBV2 and TRBJ1-1; the junction holds 7 bases that match TRBD1. The DNA sequence is given as TGTGCCACCAAAGGAGGGGGCGGAACTGAAGCTTTCTTT. Its coded protein is CATKGGGGTEAFF. When the CDR3 is completed using the reference TRBV2 and TRBJ1-1 genes on either side, the full variable domain is EPEVTQTPSHQVTQMGQEVILRCVPISNHLYFYWYRQILGQKVEFLVSFYNNEISEKSEIFDDQFSVERPDGSNFTLKIRSTKLEDSAMYFCATKGGGGTEAFFGQGTRLTVV.